This T cell receptor beta chain was observed in a study of radiotherapy plus CTLA-4 blockade in lung cancer. Overall study context: Objective response was observed in about 19% of patients, and disease control in 30% to 35%.

Overall study results and limits: Alongside interferon-beta, early blood T cell clone dynamics were reportedly the best predictor of response. Expansion in blood of tumor-derived TCR clones was seen after radiotherapy plus ipilimumab.

The germline V gene encodes CDR1 MNHEY and CDR2 SVGAGI. The V end was cut by 6 bases, the J end by 4 bases, with 18 bases between. The CDR3 is made up of 15 amino acids. This clone was counted between two and nine times. Antigen specificity is unknown. Only in-frame clones appear in the TCRdb table, and some are missing; sequencing was by immunoSEQ multiplex PCR. The sample shows some 25,000 clones, about 71% of them seen only once. The specimen was peripheral blood, collected from a patient treated with radiotherapy plus ipilimumab. The chain carries TRBV6-5 and TRBJ1-2; a possible D gene is TRBD1 (5 bases). The TCR was taken from a human donor with non-small cell lung cancer whose response to radiotherapy plus ipilimumab could not be evaluated. The CDR3 spells CASSHGDLPGYGYTF. DNA for the CDR3: TGTGCCAGCAGCCATGGGGACTTACCCGGCTATGGCTACACCTTC.